This T cell receptor (beta chain) was obtained from a study of blood T cell repertoires in COVID-19. Germline-derived CDR1 and CDR2 are SGHKS and YYEKEE (reference sequence). The CDR3 consists of 16 residues. V was shortened by 0 bases and J by 5 bases, with 18 bases between the two germline ends. Seattle's cohort entered during active infection and was followed longitudinally. Methods used by the authors: Counts of nucleated cells, estimated from reference gene primer amplification, were obtained. Generated by immunoSEQ multiplex PCR, the TCRdb table keeps only in-frame clones and is missing some. The V and J calls and clone size are taken from that table; D and trimming were inferred from the DNA. The data contain around 250,000 clones, around 87% of them singletons.

The sequence was collected from a woman aged 60-75 years with COVID-19, enrolled during active disease. Sequencing was performed on peripheral blood. V is TRBV5-5 and J is TRBJ2-7, with D perhaps matching TRBD2 (5 bases). The CDR3 DNA is TGTGCCAGCAGCTTGGTTGCATGGTACGGGAAGGACGAGCAGTACTTC. It is translated as CASSLVAWYGKDEQYF.